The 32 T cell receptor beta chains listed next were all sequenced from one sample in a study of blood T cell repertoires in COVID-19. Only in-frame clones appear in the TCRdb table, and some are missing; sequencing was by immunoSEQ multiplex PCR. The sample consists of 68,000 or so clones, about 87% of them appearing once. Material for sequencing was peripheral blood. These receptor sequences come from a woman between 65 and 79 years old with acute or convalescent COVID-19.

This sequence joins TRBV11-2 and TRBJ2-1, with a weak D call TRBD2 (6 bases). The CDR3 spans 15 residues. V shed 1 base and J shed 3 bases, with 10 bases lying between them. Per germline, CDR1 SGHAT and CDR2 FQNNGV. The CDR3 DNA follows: TGTGCCAGCAGCTTAGCTGGGGGAGGCTACAATGAGCAGTTCTTC. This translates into CASSLAGGGYNEQFF.

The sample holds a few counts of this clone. In DNA, the CDR3 is TGTGCCAGTAGTGTGACTCCTCTCGGGCAGCCCCAGCATTTT. It yields the protein CASSVTPLGQPQHF. The V gene is TRBV19, the J gene TRBJ1-5; no clear D gene. CDR1 and CDR2 (germline): LNHDA, SQIVND (reference sequence). Trimming pared 5 bases from V and 7 bases from J, leaving 15 bases between. The CDR3 is 14 amino acids.

CDR3 sequence: CASSINSNQPQHF. For the CDR3, the DNA is TGCGCCAGCAGCATCAATAGCAATCAGCCCCAGCATTTT. The rearrangement links TRBV5-1 to TRBJ1-5; no firm D call. The CDR3 contains 13 residues. Trimming took 4 bases from V and 0 from J, leaving 5 bases between them. CDR1 is SGHRS and CDR2 is YFSETQ in the germline V gene.

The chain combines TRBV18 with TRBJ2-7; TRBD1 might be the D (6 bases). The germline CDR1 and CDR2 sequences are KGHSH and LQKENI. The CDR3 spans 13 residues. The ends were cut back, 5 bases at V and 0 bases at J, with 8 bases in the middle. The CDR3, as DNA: TGTGCCAGCTCATCAGGGGACTCCTACGAGCAGTACTTC. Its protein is CASSSGDSYEQYF.

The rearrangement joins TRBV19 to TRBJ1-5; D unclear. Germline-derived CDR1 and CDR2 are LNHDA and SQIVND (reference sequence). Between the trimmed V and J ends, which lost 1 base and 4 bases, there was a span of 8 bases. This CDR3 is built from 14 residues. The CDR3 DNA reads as TGTGCCAGTAGTATAGCTGAGGGAAATCAGCCCCAGCATTTT. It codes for CASSIAEGNQPQHF.

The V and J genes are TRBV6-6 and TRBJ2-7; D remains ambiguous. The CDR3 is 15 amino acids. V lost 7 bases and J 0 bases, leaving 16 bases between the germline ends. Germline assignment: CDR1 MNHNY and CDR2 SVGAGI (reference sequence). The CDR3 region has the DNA TGTGCCAGCAATTCTCCCGACTCCAGCTCCTACGAGCAGTACTTC. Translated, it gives CASNSPDSSSYEQYF.

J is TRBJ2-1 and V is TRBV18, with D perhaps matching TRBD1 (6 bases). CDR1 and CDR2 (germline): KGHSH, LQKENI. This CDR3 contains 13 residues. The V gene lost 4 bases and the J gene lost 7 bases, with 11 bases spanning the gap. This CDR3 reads CASSRQRGNEQFF. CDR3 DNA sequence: TGTGCCAGCTCACGTCAAAGGGGGAATGAGCAGTTCTTC.

The CDR3 region is CASSQGLDYEQYF. CDR3 in DNA: TGTGCCAGCAGCCAAGGGTTAGACTACGAGCAGTACTTC. The chain couples TRBV3-1 (or the pseudogene TRBV3-2) to TRBJ2-7; no reliable D call. The germline V gene encodes CDR1 LGHDT and CDR2 YNNKEL (reference sequence). CDR3 length: 13 amino acids. With 1 base removed from V and 3 bases from J, the gap between germline ends came to 7 bases.

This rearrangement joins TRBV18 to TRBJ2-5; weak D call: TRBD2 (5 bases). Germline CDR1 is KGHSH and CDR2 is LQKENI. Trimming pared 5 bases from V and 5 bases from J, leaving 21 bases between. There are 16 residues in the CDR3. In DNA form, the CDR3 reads TGTGCCAGCTCATCCGACATCCCCAGGTTAGCGGAGACCCAGTACTTC. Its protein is CASSSDIPRLAETQYF.

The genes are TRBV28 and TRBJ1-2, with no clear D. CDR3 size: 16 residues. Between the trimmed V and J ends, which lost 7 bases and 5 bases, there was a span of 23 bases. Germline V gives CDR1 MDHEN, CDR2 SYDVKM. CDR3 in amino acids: CASTRGPVPVLYGYTF. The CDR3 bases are TGTGCCAGCACCAGAGGGCCGGTCCCAGTTTTGTATGGCTACACCTTC.

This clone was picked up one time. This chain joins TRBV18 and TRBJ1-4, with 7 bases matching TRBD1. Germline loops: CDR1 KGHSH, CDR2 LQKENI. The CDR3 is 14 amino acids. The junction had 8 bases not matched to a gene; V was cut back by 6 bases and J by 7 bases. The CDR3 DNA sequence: TGTGCCAGCTCTTCTCAGGGGGGCACTGAAAAACTGTTTTTT. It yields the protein CASSSQGGTEKLFF.

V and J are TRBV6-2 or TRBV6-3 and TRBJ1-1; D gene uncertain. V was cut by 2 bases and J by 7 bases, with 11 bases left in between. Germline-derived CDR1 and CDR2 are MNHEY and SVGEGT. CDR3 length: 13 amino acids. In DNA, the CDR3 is TGTGCCAGCAGTTACGTGGGTACGGGTGAAGCTTTCTTT. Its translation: CASSYVGTGEAFF.

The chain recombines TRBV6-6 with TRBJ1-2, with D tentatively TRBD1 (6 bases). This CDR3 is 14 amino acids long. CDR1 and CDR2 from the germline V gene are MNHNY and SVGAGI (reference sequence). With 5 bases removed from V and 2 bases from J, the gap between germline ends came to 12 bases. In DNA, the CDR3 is TGTGCCAGCAGTCCCCTAGACAGGAACTATGGCTACACCTTC. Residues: CASSPLDRNYGYTF.

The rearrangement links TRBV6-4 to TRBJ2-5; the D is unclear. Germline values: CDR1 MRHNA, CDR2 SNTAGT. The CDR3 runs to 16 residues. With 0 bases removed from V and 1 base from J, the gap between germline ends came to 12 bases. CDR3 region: CASSDSIRRVQETQYF. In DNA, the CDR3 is TGTGCCAGCAGTGACTCGATTAGAAGAGTCCAAGAGACCCAGTACTTC.

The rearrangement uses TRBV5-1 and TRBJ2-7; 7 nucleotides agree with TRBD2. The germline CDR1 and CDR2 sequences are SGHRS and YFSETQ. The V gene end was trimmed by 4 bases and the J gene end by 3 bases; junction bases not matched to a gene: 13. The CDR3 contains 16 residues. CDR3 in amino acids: CASSPPSRGGVYEQYF. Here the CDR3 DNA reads TGCGCCAGCAGCCCCCCCAGTCGCGGGGGTGTCTACGAGCAGTACTTC. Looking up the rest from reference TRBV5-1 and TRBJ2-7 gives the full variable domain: KAGVTQTPRYLIKTRGQQVTLSCSPISGHRSVSWYQQTPGQGLQFLFEYFSETQRNKGNFPGRFSGRQFSNSRSEMNVSTLELGDSALYLCASSPPSRGGVYEQYFGPGTRLTVT.

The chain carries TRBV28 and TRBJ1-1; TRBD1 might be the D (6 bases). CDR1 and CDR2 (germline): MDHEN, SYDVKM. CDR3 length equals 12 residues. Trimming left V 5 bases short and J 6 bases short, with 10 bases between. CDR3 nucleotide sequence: TGTGCCAGCAGTCGGGACATTCCTGAAGCTTTCTTT. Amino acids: CASSRDIPEAFF.

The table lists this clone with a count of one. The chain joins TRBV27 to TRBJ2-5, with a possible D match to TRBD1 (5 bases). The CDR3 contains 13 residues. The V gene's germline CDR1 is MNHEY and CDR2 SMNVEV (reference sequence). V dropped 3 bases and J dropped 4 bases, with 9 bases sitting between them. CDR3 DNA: TGTGCCAGCAGTTTGGGGCAAGGAGAGACCCAGTACTTC. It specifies CASSLGQGETQYF.

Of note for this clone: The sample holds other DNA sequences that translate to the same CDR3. The CDR3 nucleotides read TGTGCCAGCAGCTACAGACAGGGCAATCAGCCCCAGCATTTT. Its translation: CASSYRQGNQPQHF. The rearrangement uses TRBV6-5 and TRBJ1-5; a possible D gene is TRBD1 (6 bases). Deletions cut 6 bases from V and 2 bases from J, with 11 bases between. Germline CDR1 reads MNHEY; CDR2 reads SVGAGI. This CDR3 spans 14 amino acids.

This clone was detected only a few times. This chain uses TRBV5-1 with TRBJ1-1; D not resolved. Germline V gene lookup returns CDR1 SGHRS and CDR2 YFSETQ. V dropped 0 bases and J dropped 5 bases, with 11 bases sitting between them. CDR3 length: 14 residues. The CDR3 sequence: CASSLVGRGTEAFF. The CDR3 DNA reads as TGCGCCAGCAGCTTGGTAGGGCGAGGGACTGAAGCTTTCTTT.

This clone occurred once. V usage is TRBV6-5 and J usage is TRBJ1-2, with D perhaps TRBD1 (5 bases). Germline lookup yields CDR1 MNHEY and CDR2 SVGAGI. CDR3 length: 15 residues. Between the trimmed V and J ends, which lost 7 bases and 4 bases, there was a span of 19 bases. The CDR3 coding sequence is TGTGCCAGCACTCCCGGACGGGGGGTGGGCTATGGCTACACCTTC. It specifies CASTPGRGVGYGYTF.

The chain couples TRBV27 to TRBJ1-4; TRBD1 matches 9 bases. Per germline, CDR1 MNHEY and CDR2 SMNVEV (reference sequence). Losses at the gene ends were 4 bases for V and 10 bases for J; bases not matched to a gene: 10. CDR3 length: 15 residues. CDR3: CASSYAGTGFGKLFF. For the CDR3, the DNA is TGTGCCAGCAGTTATGCCGGGACAGGGTTTGGAAAACTGTTTTTT.

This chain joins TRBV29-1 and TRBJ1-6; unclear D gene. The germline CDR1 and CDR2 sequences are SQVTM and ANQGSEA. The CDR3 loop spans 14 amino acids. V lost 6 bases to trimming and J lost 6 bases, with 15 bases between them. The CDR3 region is CSVSAQAGNSPLHF. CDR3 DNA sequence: TGCAGCGTATCGGCGCAGGCCGGTAATTCACCCCTCCACTTT.

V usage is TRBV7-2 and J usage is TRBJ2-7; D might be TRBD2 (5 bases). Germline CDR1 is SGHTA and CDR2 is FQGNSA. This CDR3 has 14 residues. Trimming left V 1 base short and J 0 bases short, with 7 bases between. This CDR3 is CASSLVGSSYEQYF. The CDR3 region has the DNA TGTGCCAGCAGCTTAGTTGGGAGCTCCTACGAGCAGTACTTC.

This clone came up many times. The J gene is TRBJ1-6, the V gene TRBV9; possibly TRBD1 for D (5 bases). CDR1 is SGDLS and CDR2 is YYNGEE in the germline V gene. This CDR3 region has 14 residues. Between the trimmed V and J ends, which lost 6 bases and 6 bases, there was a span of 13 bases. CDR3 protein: CASTGGYGNSPLHF. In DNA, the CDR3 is TGTGCCAGCACCGGGGGGTATGGTAATTCACCCCTCCACTTT.

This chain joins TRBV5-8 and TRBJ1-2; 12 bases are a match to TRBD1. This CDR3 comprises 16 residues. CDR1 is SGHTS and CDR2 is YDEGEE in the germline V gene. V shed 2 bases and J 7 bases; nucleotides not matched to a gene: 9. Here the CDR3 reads CASSFLPGQGARGYTF. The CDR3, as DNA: TGTGCCAGCAGCTTCTTACCGGGACAGGGGGCGCGTGGCTACACCTTC.

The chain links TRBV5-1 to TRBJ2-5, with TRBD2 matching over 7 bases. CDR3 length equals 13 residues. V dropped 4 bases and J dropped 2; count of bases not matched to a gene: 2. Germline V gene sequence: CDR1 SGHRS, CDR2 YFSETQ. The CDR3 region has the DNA TGCGCCAGCAGCACGGGGGGTCAAGAGACCCAGTACTTC. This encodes CASSTGGQETQYF.

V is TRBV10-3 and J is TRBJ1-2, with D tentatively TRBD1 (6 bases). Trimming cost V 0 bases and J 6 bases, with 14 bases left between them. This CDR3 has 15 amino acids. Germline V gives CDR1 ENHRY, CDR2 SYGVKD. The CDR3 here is CAISESNREGNGYTF. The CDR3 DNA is TGTGCCATCAGTGAGTCGAACAGGGAGGGGAATGGCTACACCTTC.

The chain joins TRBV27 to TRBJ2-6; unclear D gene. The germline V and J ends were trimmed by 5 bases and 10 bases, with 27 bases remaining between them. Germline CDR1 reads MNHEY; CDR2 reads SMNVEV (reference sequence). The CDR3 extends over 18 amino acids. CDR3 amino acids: CASSPRMSTGFLENVLTF. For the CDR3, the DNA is TGTGCCAGCAGTCCTCGTATGAGCACTGGTTTTCTGGAGAACGTCCTGACTTTC.

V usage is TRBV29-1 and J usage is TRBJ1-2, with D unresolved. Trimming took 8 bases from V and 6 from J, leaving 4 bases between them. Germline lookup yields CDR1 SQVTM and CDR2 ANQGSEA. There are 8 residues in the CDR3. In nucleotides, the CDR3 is TGCAGCCAGAATGGCTACACCTTC. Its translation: CSQNGYTF.

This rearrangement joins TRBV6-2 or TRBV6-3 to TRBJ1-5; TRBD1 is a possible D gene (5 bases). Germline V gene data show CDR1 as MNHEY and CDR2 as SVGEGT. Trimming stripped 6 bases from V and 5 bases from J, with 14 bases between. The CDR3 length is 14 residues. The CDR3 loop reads CASSQTALYQPQHF. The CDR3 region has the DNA TGTGCCAGCAGCCAGACAGCCCTGTATCAGCCCCAGCATTTT.

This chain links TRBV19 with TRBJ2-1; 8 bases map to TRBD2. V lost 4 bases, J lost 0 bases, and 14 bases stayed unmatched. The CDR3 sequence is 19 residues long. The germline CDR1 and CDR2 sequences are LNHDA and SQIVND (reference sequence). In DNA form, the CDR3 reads TGTGCCAGTAGTACTCCCCCCCGACTAGCGACGAGCTCCTACAATGAGCAGTTCTTC. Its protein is CASSTPPRLATSSYNEQFF.

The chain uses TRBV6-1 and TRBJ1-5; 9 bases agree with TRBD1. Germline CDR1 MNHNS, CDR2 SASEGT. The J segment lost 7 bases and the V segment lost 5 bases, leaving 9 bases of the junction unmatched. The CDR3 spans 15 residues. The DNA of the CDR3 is TGTGCCAGCAGTCCCCGACAGGGGGGGACCCAGCCCCAGCATTTT. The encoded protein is CASSPRQGGTQPQHF.